The rows below give T cell receptor beta chains drawn from one sample of a study of CD8 T cells in Susac syndrome. TCRdb redid the calling of the immunoSEQ multiplex PCR reads with MiXCR, one entry per CDR3 protein. Of 170,000 or so distinct CDR3 sequences listed, 85% to 95% were seen once; the top ten hold less than 0.2%. Specimen: CD8+ T cells from PBMCs. The receptors originated from a human donor with multiple sclerosis. The CDR3 runs from the conserved cysteine through the conserved F or W. Fields, in order: V gene, J gene, D gene, CDR3 DNA, CDR3 protein. The D gene is left open where the match is weak.

>TRBV20-1|TRBJ2-1|-
TGCAGTGCTAGAGGGACAGACTCCTACAATGAGCAGTTCTTC
CSARGTDSYNEQFF
>TRBV6-5|TRBJ1-2|TRBD1
TGTGCCAGCAGTTACGCCTCGGGACAGGGGGCGGACTATGGCTACACCTTC
CASSYASGQGADYGYTF
>TRBV9|TRBJ2-1|-
TGTGCCAGCAGCCCCCGGGGTGGGGAGGGGGGCTACAATGAGCAGTTCTTC
CASSPRGGEGGYNEQFF
>TRBV9|TRBJ2-6|-
TGTGCCAGCAGCGGGAACGTCCTGACTTTC
CASSGNVLTF
>TRBV11-2|TRBJ1-2|TRBD1
TGTGCCAGCAGCCTCTACCGGACAGGGGGCGGCTATGGCTACACCTTC
CASSLYRTGGGYGYTF
>TRBV27|TRBJ2-1|-
TGTGCCAGCAGTTTATTTCCTTCGCGCGATGAGCAGTTCTTC
CASSLFPSRDEQFF
>TRBV5-6|TRBJ1-1|TRBD1
TGTGCCAGCAGCTTCTGGGACAGGGAAGACACTGAAGCTTTCTTT
CASSFWDREDTEAFF
>TRBV19|TRBJ1-5|-
TGTGCCAGCTCCCGGGACTCGGTGCAGCCCCAGCATTTT
CASSRDSVQPQHF
>TRBV12-3/TRBV12-4|TRBJ1-1|-
TGTGCCAGCAGTTTCGGCCCGGACACTGAAGCTTTCTTT
CASSFGPDTEAFF
>TRBV7-2|TRBJ2-3|TRBD2
TGTGCCAGCAGCTTGGAAACTAGCGGGCGCACAGATACGCAGTATTTT
CASSLETSGRTDTQYF
>TRBV2|TRBJ2-2|-
TGTGCCAGCACTTGGGGTCTTATGAGACACGATACCGGGGAGCTGTTTTTT
CASTWGLMRHDTGELFF
>TRBV20-1|TRBJ1-2|-
TGCAGTGGAAACAAGGGGTCGTATGGCTACACCTTC
CSGNKGSYGYTF
>TRBV29-1|TRBJ1-2|TRBD1
TGCAGCGTTGAAGATACAGGGGGGGATGGCTACACCTTC
CSVEDTGGDGYTF
>TRBV20-1|TRBJ2-7|-
TGCAGTGCTAGAGATTGGGTTAGGTCGAAAGAGCAGTACTTC
CSARDWVRSKEQYF
>TRBV3-1|TRBJ1-2|-
TGTGCCAGCAGCCAAGAGGCAGGACGATATGGCTACACCTTC
CASSQEAGRYGYTF
>TRBV20-1|TRBJ2-5|TRBD2
TGCAGTGCTAGAGATTCTCAGCGGGGACCAGGTGCCCAGTACTTC
CSARDSQRGPGAQYF
>TRBV11-2|TRBJ2-5|-
TGTGCCAGCAGCGCGCGGGAGACCCAGTACTTC
CASSARETQYF
>TRBV28|TRBJ2-7|-
TGTGCCAGCAGTTCAGGGGACCACGAGCAGTACTTC
CASSSGDHEQYF
>TRBV19|TRBJ2-7|-
TGTGCCAGTAGTATAGTGGGTGGGGACGAGCAGTACTTC
CASSIVGGDEQYF
>TRBV27|TRBJ2-3|-
TGTGCCAGCGCAGGGTTCACAGATACGCAGTATTTT
CASAGFTDTQYF